This entry lists 3 T cell receptor beta chains sequenced from one sample in a study of T cell changes during pregnancy in multiple sclerosis. TCRdb's copy holds only in-frame clones and misses some; the assay was immunoSEQ multiplex PCR. The table includes under 25,000 clones, around 85% detected once. Sequenced material: CD8+ T cells from peripheral blood mononuclear cells, taken in the first trimester of pregnancy. The receptors originated from a female donor in good health, enrolled as a control in a pregnancy study.

The gene calls are TRBV19 and TRBJ2-3; the D is unclear. Germline V lookup: CDR1 LNHDA, CDR2 SQIVND (reference sequence). CDR3 length: 15 residues. The V and J ends lost 1 base and 2 bases respectively, with 10 bases between them. The CDR3 coding sequence is TGTGCCAGTAGTATAGGACTGGTGCTCACAGATACGCAGTATTTT. It is translated as CASSIGLVLTDTQYF.

This sequence joins TRBV6-6 and TRBJ2-7; weak D call: TRBD1 (6 bases). Trimming pared 2 bases from V and 3 bases from J, leaving 8 bases between. The CDR3 covers 13 residues. CDR1 is MNHNY, CDR2 SVGAGI, per germline (reference sequence). The CDR3 nucleotides read TGTGCCAGCAGTTACCGGGACAACTACGAGCAGTACTTC. Amino acid sequence: CASSYRDNYEQYF.

The chain couples TRBV27 to TRBJ2-3; tentatively, D is TRBD1 (6 bases). Germline-derived CDR1 and CDR2 are MNHEY and SMNVEV (reference sequence). This CDR3 is 16 amino acids long. V dropped 5 bases and J dropped 0 bases, with 15 bases sitting between them. In nucleotides, the CDR3 is TGTGCCAGCAGTCCCTCGGCAGGGGAGAGCACAGATACGCAGTATTTT. It is translated as CASSPSAGESTDTQYF.